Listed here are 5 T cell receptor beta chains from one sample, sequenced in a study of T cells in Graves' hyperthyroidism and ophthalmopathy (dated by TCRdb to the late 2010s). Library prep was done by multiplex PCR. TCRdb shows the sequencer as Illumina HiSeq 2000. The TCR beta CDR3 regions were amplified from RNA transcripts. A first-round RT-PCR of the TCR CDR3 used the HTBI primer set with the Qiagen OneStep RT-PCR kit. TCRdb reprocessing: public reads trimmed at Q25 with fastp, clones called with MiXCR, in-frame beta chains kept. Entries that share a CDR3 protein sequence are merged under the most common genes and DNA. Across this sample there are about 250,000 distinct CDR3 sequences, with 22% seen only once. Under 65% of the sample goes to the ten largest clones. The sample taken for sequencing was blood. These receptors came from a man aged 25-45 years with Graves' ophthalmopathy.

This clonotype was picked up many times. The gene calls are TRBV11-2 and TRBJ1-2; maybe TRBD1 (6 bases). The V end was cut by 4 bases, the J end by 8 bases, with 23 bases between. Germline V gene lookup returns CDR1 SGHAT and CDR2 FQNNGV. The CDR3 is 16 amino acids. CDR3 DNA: TGTGCCAGCAGCTCAGAGTTACAGGGAGGCCCCAAGGGCTACACCTTC. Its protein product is CASSSELQGGPKGYTF.

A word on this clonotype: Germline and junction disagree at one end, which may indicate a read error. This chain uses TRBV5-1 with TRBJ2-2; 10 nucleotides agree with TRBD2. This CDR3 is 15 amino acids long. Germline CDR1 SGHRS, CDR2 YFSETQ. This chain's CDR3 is CTSTGTSANTGELFF. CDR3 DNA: TGCACCAGCACCGGGACTAGCGCGAACACCGGGGAGCTGTTTTTT.

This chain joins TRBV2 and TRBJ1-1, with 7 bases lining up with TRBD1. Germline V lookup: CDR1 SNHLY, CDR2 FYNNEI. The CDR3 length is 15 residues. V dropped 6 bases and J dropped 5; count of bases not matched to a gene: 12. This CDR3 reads CASSGIGAGGTEAFF. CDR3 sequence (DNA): TGTGCCAGCAGCGGAATCGGGGCAGGGGGTACTGAAGCTTTCTTT. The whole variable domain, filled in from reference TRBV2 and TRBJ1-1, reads EPEVTQTPSHQVTQMGQEVILRCVPISNHLYFYWYRQILGQKVEFLVSFYNNEISEKSEIFDDQFSVERPDGSNFTLKIRSTKLEDSAMYFCASSGIGAGGTEAFFGQGTRLTVV.

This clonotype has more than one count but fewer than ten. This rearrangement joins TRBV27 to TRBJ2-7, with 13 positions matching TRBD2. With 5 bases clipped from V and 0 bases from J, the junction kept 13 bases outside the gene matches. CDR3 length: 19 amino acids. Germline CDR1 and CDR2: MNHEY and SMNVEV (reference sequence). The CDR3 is CASSPGLAGVFLLSYEQYF. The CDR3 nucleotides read TGTGCCAGCAGTCCCGGACTAGCGGGAGTATTTTTACTCTCCTACGAGCAGTACTTC.

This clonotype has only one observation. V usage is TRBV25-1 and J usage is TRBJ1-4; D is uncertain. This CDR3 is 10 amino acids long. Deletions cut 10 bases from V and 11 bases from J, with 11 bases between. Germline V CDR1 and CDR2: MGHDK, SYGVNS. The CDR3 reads CANVKGKLFF. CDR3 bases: TGTGCCAATGTAAAAGGGAAACTGTTTTTT.